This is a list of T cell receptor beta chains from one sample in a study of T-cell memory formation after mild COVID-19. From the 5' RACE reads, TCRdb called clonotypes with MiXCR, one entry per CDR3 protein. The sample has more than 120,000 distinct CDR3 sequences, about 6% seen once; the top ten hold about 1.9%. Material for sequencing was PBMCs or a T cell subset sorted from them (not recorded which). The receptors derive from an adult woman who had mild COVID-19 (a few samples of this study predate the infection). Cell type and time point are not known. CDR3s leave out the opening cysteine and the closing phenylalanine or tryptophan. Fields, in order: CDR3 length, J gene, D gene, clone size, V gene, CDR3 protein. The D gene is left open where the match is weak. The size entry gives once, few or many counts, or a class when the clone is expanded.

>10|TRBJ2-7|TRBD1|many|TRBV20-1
SAITGVYEQY
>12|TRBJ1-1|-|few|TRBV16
ASSQLGENTEAF
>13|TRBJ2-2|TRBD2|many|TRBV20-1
SARDGSGVTGELF
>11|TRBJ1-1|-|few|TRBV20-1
SATQSGDTEAF
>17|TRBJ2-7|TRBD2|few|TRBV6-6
ASSYSGRTSGRYSYEQY
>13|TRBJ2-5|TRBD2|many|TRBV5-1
ASSLTSVFQETQY
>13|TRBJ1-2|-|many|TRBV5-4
ASSVRTATNYGYT
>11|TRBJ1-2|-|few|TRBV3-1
ASSPGPVYGYT
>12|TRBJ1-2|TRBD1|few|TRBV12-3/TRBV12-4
ASSSTGGHYGYT
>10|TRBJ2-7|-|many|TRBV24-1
ATSQGSYEQY
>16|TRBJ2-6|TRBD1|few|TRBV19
ASSGTGRPYSGANVLT
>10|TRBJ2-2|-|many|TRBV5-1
ASSLTTGELF
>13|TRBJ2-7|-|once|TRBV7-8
ASSPTQGLSYEQY
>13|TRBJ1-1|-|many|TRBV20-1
SARVTPGFALGAF